This TCR beta chain came from a study of graft-versus-host responses after intestinal transplantation. General study results and limits: In patients with graft-donor T cell macrochimerism, allograft graft-versus-host to host-versus-graft clonal ratios were high. GvH clones surfaced in recipient marrow, some emerging earlier in ileum or blood.

Clones were sequenced by immunoSEQ multiplex PCR, and TCRdb holds only the in-frame ones, with some missing. The profile shows some 90,000 clones, around 93% of them singletons. As regards this clone: Its antigen is not identified.

Germline values: CDR1 MGHRA, CDR2 YSYEKL. This CDR3 region has 16 residues. Trimming cost V 3 bases and J 5 bases, with 17 bases left between them. The rearrangement joins TRBV4-1 to TRBJ2-1; tentatively, D is TRBD2 (6 bases). Specimen: unstimulated CD8+ T cells sorted from spleen or lymph node cells, collected before intestinal transplant. This receptor was taken from a human donor who received an intestinal transplant. The CDR3: CASSQPPGVADNEQFF. The CDR3 bases are TGCGCCAGCAGCCAGCCCCCGGGGGTTGCAGACAATGAGCAGTTCTTC.